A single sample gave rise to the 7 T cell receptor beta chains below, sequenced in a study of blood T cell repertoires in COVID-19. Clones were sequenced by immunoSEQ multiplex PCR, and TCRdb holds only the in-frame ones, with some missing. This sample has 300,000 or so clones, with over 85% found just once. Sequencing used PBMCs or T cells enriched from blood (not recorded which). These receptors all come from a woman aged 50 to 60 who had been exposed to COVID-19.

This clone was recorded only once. CDR3 loop: CANRAATSGNTIYF. The DNA of the CDR3 is TGTGCCAATCGTGCGGCAACGTCTGGAAACACCATATATTTT. The chain recombines TRBV7-9 with TRBJ1-3; D not certain. This CDR3 contains 14 residues. V was clipped by 10 bases and J by 1 base, with 14 bases between them. Germline V lookup: CDR1 SEHNR, CDR2 FQNEAQ (reference sequence).

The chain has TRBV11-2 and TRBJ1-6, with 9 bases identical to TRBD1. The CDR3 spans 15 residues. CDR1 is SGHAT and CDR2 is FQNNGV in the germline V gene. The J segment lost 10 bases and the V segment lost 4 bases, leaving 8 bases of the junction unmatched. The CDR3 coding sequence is TGTGCCAGCAGCTATAGACAGGGGGTTCTGTCACCCCTCCACTTT. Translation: CASSYRQGVLSPLHF.

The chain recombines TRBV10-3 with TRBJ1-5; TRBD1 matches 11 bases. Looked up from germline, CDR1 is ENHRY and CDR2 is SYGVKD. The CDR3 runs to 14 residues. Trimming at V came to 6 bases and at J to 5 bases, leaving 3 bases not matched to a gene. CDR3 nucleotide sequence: TGTGCCATCAGAGGGACAGGGGGTGATCAGCCCCAGCATTTT. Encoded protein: CAIRGTGGDQPQHF.

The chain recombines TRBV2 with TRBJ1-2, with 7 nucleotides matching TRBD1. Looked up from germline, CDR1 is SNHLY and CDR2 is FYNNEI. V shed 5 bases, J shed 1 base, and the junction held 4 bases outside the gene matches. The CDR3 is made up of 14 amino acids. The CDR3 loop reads CASSTGTVNYGYTF. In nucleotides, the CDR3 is TGTGCCAGCAGTACCGGGACAGTTAACTATGGCTACACCTTC.

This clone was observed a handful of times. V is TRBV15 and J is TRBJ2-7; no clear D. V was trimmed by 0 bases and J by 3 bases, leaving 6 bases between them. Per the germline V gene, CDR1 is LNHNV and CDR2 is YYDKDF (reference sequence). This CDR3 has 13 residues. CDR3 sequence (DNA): TGTGCCACCAGCAGAGATCTCAGCTACGAGCAGTACTTC. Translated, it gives CATSRDLSYEQYF. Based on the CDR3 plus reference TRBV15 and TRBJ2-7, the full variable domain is DAMVIQNPRYQVTQFGKPVTLSCSQTLNHNVMYWYQQKSSQAPKLLFHYYDKDFNNEADTPDNFQSRRPNTSFCFLDIRSPGLGDTAMYLCATSRDLSYEQYFGPGTRLTVT.

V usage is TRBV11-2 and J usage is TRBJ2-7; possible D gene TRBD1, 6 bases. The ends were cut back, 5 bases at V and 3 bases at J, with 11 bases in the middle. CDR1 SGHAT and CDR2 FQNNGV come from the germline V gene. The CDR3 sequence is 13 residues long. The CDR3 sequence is CASSPTGIYEQYF. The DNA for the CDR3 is TGTGCCAGCAGCCCCACAGGGATCTACGAGCAGTACTTC.

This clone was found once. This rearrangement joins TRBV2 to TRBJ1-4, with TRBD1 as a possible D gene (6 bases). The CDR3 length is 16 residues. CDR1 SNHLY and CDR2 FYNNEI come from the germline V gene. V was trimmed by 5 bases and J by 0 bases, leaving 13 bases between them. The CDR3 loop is CASSRRQASTNEKLFF. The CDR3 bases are TGTGCCAGCAGTAGAAGACAGGCTTCAACTAATGAAAAACTGTTTTTT.